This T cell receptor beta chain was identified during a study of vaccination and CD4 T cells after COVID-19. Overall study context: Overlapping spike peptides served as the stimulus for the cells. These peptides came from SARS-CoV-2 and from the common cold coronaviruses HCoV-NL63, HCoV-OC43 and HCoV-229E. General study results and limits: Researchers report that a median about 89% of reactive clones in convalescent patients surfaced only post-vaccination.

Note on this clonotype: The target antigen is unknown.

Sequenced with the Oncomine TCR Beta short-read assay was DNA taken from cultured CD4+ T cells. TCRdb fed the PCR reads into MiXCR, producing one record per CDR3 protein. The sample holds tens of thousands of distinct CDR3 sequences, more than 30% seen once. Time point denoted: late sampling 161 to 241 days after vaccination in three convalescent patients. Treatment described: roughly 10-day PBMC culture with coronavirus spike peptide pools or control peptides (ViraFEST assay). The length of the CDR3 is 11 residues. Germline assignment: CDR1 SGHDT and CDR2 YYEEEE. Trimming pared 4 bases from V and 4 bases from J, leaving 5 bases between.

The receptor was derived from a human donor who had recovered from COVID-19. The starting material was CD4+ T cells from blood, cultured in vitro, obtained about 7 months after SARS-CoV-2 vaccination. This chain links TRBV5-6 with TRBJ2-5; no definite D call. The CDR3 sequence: CASSQTETQYF. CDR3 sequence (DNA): TGTGCCAGCAGCCAGACAGAGACCCAGTACTTC.